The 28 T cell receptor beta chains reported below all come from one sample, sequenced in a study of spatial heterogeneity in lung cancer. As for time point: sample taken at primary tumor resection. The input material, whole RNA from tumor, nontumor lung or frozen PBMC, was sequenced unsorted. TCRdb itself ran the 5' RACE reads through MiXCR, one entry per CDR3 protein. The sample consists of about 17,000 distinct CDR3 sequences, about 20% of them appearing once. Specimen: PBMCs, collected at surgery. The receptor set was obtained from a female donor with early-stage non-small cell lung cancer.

The CDR3 sequence is CASSLDPTGGGRVHEQFF. In DNA form, the CDR3 reads TGTGCCAGCAGCTTAGACCCCACGGGTGGCGGGCGAGTTCATGAGCAGTTCTTC. The chain carries TRBV11-1 and TRBJ2-1; possibly TRBD2 for D (5 bases). The CDR3 is 18 residues long. Deletions cut 1 base from V and 8 bases from J, with 24 bases between. Germline CDR1 and CDR2: SGHAT and FQDESV (reference sequence).

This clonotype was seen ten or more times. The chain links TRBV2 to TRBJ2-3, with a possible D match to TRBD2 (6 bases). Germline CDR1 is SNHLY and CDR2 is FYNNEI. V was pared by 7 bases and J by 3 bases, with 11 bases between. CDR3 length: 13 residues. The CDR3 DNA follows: TGTGCCAGCATCCGGGAGCGGACAGATACGCAGTATTTT. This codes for CASIRERTDTQYF.

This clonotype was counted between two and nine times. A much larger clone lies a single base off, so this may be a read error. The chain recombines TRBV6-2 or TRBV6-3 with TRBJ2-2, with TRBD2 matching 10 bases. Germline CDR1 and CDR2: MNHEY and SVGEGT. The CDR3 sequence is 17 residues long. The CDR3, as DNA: TGTGCCAGCAGTTACGTGAGCGGGAGGGCCAACACCGAGGAGCTGTTTTTT. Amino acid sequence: CASSYVSGRANTEELFF.

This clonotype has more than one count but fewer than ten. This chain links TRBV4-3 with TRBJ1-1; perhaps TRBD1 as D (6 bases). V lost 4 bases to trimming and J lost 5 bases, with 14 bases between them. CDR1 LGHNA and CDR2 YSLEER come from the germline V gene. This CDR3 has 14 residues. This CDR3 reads CASSRDTGLTEAFF. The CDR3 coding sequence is TGCGCCAGCAGCCGCGACACAGGGTTGACTGAAGCTTTCTTT.

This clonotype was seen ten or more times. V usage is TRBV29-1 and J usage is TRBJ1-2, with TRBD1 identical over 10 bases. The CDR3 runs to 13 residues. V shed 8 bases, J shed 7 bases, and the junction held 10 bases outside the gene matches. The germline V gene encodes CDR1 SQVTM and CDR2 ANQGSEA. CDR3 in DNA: TGCAGCATAAGAGGGACAGGGGTGCGTGGCTACACCTTC. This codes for CSIRGTGVRGYTF. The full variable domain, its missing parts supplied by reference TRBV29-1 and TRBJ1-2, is SAVISQKPSRDICQRGTSLTIQCQVDSQVTMMFWYRQQPGQSLTLIATANQGSEATYESGFVIDKFPISRPNLTFSTLTVSNMSPEDSSIYLCSIRGTGVRGYTFGSGTRLTVV.

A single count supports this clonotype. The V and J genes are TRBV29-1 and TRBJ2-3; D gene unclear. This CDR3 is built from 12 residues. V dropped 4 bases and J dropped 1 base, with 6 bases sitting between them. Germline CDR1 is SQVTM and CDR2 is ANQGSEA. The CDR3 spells CSVGVRTDTQYF. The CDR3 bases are TGCAGCGTTGGGGTCCGCACAGATACGCAGTATTTT.

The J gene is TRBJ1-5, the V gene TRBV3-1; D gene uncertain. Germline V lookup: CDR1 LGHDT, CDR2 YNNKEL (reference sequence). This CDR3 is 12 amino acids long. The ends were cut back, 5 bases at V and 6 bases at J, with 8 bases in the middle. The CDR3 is CASSEGAQPQHF. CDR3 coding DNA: TGTGCCAGCAGCGAAGGTGCTCAGCCCCAGCATTTT.

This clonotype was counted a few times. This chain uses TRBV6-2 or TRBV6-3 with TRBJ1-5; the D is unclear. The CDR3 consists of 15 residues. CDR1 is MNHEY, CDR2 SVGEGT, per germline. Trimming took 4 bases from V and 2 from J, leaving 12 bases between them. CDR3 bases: TGTGCCAGCAGTTTGACCGGGATGGGCAATCAGCCCCAGCATTTT. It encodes CASSLTGMGNQPQHF.

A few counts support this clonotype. In DNA, the CDR3 is TGTGCCAGCAGCCAAGATGGGAGACTGTTTTTT. Protein: CASSQDGRLFF. The chain carries TRBV14 and TRBJ1-4; D is unclear. The CDR3 consists of 11 residues. V lost 0 bases and J lost 13, with 6 bases in between. CDR1 is SGHDN and CDR2 is FVKESK in the germline V gene.

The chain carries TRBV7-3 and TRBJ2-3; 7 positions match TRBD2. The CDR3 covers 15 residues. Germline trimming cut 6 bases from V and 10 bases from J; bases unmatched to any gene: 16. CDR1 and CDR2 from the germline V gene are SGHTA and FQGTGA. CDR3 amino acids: CASRSGAPSSLPQYF. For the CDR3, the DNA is TGTGCCAGCAGGAGCGGGGCCCCCAGCAGTTTGCCGCAGTATTTT.

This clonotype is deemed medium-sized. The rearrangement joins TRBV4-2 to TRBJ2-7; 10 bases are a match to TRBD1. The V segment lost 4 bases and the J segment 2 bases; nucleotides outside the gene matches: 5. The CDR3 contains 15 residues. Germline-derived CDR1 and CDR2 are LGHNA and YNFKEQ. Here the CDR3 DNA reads TGTGCCAGCAGCCCCGGGACAGGGGTCCCCTACGAGCAGTACTTC. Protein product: CASSPGTGVPYEQYF.

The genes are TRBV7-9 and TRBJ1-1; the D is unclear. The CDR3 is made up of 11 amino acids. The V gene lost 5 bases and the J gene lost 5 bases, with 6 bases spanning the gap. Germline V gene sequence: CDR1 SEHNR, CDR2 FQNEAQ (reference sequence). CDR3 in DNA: TGTGCCAGCAGCCACGGTACTGAAGCTTTCTTT. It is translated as CASSHGTEAFF.

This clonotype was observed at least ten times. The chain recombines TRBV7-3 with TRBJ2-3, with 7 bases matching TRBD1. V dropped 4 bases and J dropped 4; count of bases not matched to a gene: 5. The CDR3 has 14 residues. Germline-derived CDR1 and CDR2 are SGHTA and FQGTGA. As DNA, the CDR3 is TGTGCCAGCAGCTCAGGGGGTCGCGCAGATACGCAGTATTTT. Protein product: CASSSGGRADTQYF. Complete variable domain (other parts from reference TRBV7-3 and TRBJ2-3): GAGVSQTPSNKVTEKGKYVELRCDPISGHTALYWYRQSLGQGPEFLIYFQGTGAADDSGLPNDRFFAVRPEGSVSTLKIQRTERGDSAVYLCASSSGGRADTQYFGPGTRLTVL.

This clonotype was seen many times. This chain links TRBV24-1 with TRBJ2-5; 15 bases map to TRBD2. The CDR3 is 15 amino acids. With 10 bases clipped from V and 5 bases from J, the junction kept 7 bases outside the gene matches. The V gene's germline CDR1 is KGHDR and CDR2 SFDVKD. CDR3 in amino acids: CATGLAGGRSETQYF. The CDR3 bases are TGTGCCACAGGACTAGCGGGAGGGCGCTCGGAGACCCAGTACTTC.

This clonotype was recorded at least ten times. The CDR3 coding sequence is TGTGCCAGCAGTGAAAAATGGATCAGCGGCTACACCTTC. It translates to CASSEKWISGYTF. The J gene is TRBJ1-2, the V gene TRBV6-4; D is unclear. Trimming removed 3 bases from V and 8 bases from J, with 13 bases in between. The CDR3 is 13 amino acids. CDR1 and CDR2 (germline): MRHNA, SNTAGT.

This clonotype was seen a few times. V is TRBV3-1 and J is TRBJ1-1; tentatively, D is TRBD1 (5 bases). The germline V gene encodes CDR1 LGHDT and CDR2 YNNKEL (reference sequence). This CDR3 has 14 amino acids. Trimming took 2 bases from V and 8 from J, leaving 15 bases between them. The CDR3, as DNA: TGTGCCAGCAGCCAAATTTTAGGGGCTGGCGAAGCTTTCTTT. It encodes CASSQILGAGEAFF.

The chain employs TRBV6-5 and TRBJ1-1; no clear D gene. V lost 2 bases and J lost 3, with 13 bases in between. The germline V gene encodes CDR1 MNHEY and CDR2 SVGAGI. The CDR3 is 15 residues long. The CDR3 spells CASSYEVVGYTEAFF. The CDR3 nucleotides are TGTGCCAGCAGTTACGAGGTAGTCGGCTACACTGAAGCTTTCTTT.

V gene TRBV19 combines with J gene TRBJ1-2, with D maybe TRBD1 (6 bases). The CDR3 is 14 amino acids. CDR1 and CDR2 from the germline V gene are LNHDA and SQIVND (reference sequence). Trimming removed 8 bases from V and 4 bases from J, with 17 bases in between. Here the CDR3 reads CASEGQFSGYGYTF. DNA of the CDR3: TGTGCCAGTGAGGGACAATTTAGTGGCTATGGCTACACCTTC.

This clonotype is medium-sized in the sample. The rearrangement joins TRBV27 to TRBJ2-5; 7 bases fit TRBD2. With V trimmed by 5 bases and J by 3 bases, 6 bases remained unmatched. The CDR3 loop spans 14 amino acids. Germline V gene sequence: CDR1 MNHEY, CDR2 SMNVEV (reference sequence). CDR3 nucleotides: TGTGCCAGCAGTCGGGCAGGGAGGGAAGAGACCCAGTACTTC. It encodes CASSRAGREETQYF.

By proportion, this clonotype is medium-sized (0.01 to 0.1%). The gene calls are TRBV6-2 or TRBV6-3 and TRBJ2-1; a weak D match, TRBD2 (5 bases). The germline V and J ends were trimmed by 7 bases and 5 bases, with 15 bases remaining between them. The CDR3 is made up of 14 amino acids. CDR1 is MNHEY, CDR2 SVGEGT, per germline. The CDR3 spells CASTSPPGNNEQFF. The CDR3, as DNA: TGTGCCAGCACCTCCCCCCCGGGGAACAATGAGCAGTTCTTC.

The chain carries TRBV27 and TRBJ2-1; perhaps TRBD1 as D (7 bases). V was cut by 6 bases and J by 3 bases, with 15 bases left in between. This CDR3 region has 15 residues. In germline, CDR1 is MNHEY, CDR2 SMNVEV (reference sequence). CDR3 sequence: CASRTSGGNYNEQFF. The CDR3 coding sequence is TGTGCCAGCAGAACTTCAGGGGGGAACTACAATGAGCAGTTCTTC.

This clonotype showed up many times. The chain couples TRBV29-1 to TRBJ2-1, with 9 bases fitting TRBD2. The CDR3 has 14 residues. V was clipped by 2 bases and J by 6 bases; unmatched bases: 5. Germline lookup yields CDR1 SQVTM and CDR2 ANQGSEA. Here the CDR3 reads CSVESGRTINEQFF. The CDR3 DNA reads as TGCAGCGTTGAAAGCGGGAGGACGATCAATGAGCAGTTCTTC.

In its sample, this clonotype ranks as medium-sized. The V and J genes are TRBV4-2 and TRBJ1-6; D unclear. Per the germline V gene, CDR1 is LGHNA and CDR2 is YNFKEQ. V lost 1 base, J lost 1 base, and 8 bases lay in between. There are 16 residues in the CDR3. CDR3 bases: TGTGCCAGCAGCCAAGCCCGCGGATCCTATAATTCACCCCTCCACTTT. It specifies CASSQARGSYNSPLHF.

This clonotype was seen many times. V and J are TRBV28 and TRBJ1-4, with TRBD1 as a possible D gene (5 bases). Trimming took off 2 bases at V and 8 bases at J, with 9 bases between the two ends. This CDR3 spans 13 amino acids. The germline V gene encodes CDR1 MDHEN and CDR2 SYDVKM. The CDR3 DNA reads TGTGCCAGCAGTTTAAGGAGGGGCGAAAAACTGTTTTTT. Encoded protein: CASSLRRGEKLFF.

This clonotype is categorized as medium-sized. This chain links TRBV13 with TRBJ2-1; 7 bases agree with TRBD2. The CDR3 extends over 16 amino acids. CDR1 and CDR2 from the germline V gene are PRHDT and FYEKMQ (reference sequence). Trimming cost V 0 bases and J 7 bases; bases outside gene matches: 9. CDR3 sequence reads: CASSLGWTRGRNEQFF. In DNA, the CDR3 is TGTGCCAGCAGCTTAGGGTGGACTAGAGGTCGGAATGAGCAGTTCTTC. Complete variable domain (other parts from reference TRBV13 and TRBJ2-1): AAGVIQSPRHLIKEKRETATLKCYPIPRHDTVYWYQQGPGQDPQFLISFYEKMQSDKGSIPDRFSAQQFSDYHSELNMSSLELGDSALYFCASSLGWTRGRNEQFFGPGTRLTVL.

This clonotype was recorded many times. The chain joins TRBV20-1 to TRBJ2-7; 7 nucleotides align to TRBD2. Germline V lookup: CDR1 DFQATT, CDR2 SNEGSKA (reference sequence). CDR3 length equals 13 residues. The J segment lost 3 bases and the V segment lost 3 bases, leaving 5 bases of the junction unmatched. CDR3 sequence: CSARGERDYEQYF. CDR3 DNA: TGCAGTGCTAGGGGGGAGCGGGACTACGAGCAGTACTTC.

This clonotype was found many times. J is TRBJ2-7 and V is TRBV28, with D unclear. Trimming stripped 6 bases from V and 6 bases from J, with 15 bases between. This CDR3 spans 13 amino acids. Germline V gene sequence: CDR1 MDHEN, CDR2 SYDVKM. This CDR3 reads CASRAGLPAEQYF. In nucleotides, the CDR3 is TGTGCCAGCAGGGCCGGGCTACCGGCCGAGCAGTACTTC.

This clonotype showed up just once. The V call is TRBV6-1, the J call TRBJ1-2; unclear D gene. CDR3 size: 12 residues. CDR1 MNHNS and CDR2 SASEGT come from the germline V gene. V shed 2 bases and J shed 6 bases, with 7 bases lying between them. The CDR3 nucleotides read TGTGCCAGCAGTGAACTTTGGCATGGCTACACCTTC. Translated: CASSELWHGYTF.